The 26 T cell receptor beta chains listed next were all sequenced from one sample in a study of T cell responses to AZD1222 COVID-19 vaccine. Method: immunoSEQ multiplex PCR; TCRdb's copy keeps in-frame clones and lacks some. This sample yields approximately 160,000 clones, of which about 92% are seen a single time; 0.7% to 0.9% belongs to the top ten. The sequencing here drew on peripheral blood, taken on day 0 of AZD1222 vaccination. The origin of the receptors is an adult in good health.

This chain joins TRBV4-2 and TRBJ1-3; no clear D gene. The V and J ends lost 0 bases and 0 bases respectively, with 12 bases between them. This CDR3 is built from 17 residues. CDR1 and CDR2 from the germline V gene are LGHNA and YNFKEQ. Here the CDR3 reads CASSQDLGQSSGNTIYF. The DNA for the CDR3 is TGTGCCAGCAGCCAAGATCTTGGCCAGAGCTCTGGAAACACCATATATTTT.

This rearrangement joins TRBV6-5 to TRBJ1-3; D may be TRBD1 (6 bases). The germline gives CDR1 MNHEY, CDR2 SVGAGI. CDR3 length equals 12 residues. The V and J ends lost 10 bases and 4 bases respectively, with 11 bases between them. The DNA for the CDR3 is TGTGCCACCCAGGGGTTCGGAAACACCATATATTTT. This gives the protein CATQGFGNTIYF.

The V call is TRBV7-9, the J call TRBJ1-5, with unresolved D. V was shortened by 2 bases and J by 2 bases, with 13 bases between the two germline ends. CDR1 is SEHNR and CDR2 is FQNEAQ in the germline V gene (reference sequence). The CDR3 is 16 amino acids. This CDR3 is CASSLWRPGGNQPQHF. In DNA, the CDR3 is TGTGCCAGCAGCTTATGGCGACCCGGAGGCAATCAGCCCCAGCATTTT.

The J gene is TRBJ2-1, the V gene TRBV6-1; 10 bases fit TRBD2. Germline CDR1 MNHNS, CDR2 SASEGT. V was pared by 1 base and J by 6 bases, with 3 bases of the junction left unmatched. This CDR3 is 15 amino acids long. The CDR3 DNA is TGTGCCAGCAGTGAAGGCCTAGCGGGGGCCAATGAGCAGTTCTTC. Translated, it gives CASSEGLAGANEQFF.

The chain carries TRBV21-1 and TRBJ2-1; TRBD1 was called by the table and not checked on the DNA. TRBV21-1 is described as a pseudogene. The CDR3 contains 16 residues. In DNA form, the CDR3 reads TGTGCCAGCAGCAAACGTCACAGGGGGCTTGACAATGAGCAGTTCTTC. Translated, it gives CASSKRHRGLDNEQFF.

The CDR3 loop is CASSSGRRNQPQHF. CDR3 DNA sequence: TGTGCCAGTAGTAGTGGCCGTCGCAATCAGCCCCAGCATTTT. The J gene is TRBJ1-5, the V gene TRBV19; D remains ambiguous. Per germline, CDR1 LNHDA and CDR2 SQIVND (reference sequence). Trimming left V 4 bases short and J 2 bases short, with 9 bases between. The CDR3 is 14 residues long.

This chain joins TRBV6-5 and TRBJ1-6; D gene ambiguous. The germline gives CDR1 MNHEY, CDR2 SVGAGI. The CDR3 is made up of 13 amino acids. The germline V and J ends were trimmed by 3 bases and 8 bases, with 8 bases remaining between them. Here the CDR3 reads CASSYSMDSPLHF. CDR3 coding DNA: TGTGCCAGCAGTTATAGTATGGATTCACCCCTCCACTTT.

This chain joins TRBV29-1 and TRBJ2-1, with TRBD1 matching over 7 bases. CDR1 SQVTM and CDR2 ANQGSEA come from the germline V gene. The CDR3 spans 12 residues. The CDR3 protein is CSGQIIYNEQFF. The CDR3 DNA is TGCTCGGGACAGATAATTTACAATGAGCAGTTCTTC.

V is TRBV7-9 and J is TRBJ1-3, with D unclear. CDR3 size: 17 residues. Trimming cost V 5 bases and J 0 bases, with 17 bases left between them. From germline, CDR1 is SEHNR and CDR2 FQNEAQ (reference sequence). In DNA form, the CDR3 reads TGTGCCAGCAGCCCGGTTCTTCCAGTGCTCTCTGGAAACACCATATATTTT. As protein: CASSPVLPVLSGNTIYF.

The chain has TRBV30 and TRBJ1-2; D call uncertain. Trimming took off 0 bases at V and 8 bases at J, with 13 bases between the two ends. The CDR3 spans 13 residues. The V gene's germline CDR1 is GTSNPN and CDR2 SVGIG (reference sequence). The CDR3 sequence is CAWSVLTEGGYTF. The CDR3 DNA is TGTGCCTGGAGTGTACTTACAGAGGGAGGCTACACCTTC.

The chain joins TRBV28 to TRBJ1-2; D unresolved. The CDR3 is 12 amino acids. V lost 5 bases and J 8 bases, leaving 12 bases between the germline ends. CDR1 MDHEN and CDR2 SYDVKM come from the germline V gene. The CDR3 loop reads CASSPGLVGYTF. The CDR3 DNA follows: TGTGCCAGCAGTCCAGGACTGGTGGGCTACACCTTC.

This clone was counted once. The chain employs TRBV5-6 and TRBJ2-3; D call uncertain. The V gene lost 4 bases and the J gene lost 3 bases, with 15 bases spanning the gap. Germline values: CDR1 SGHDT, CDR2 YYEEEE. The CDR3 extends over 15 amino acids. This CDR3 is CASSHAAARTDTQYF. In nucleotides, the CDR3 is TGTGCCAGCAGCCATGCGGCGGCCCGTACAGATACGCAGTATTTT.

The chain uses TRBV5-1 and TRBJ2-7, with 7 bases that match TRBD2. J lost 0 bases, V lost 1 base, and 10 bases had no gene match. Germline CDR1 reads SGHRS; CDR2 reads YFSETQ. The CDR3 contains 17 residues. The CDR3 DNA sequence: TGCGCCAGCAGCTTGAACCCCTCTAGCGGTGCCTCCTACGAGCAGTACTTC. Translating it yields CASSLNPSSGASYEQYF.

The chain joins TRBV5-1 to TRBJ1-2, with 8 bases identical to TRBD1. CDR3 size: 13 residues. Germline CDR1 reads SGHRS; CDR2 reads YFSETQ. V lost 3 bases to trimming and J lost 8 bases; unmatched junction nucleotides: 6. Here the CDR3 DNA reads TGCGCCAGCAGCTACCCGACAGGGGTGGGCTACACCTTC. Its protein product is CASSYPTGVGYTF.

The chain carries TRBV6-5 and TRBJ1-6; 7 bases are shared with TRBD1. Germline values: CDR1 MNHEY, CDR2 SVGAGI. This CDR3 has 14 residues. Trimming removed 4 bases from V and 9 bases from J; junction bases left unmatched: 6. The CDR3 sequence: CASSFNRGSSPLHF. DNA for the CDR3: TGTGCCAGCAGTTTCAACAGGGGAAGTTCACCCCTCCACTTT.

This chain links TRBV5-8 with TRBJ1-6; unclear D gene. This CDR3 comprises 15 residues. Germline CDR1 SGHTS, CDR2 YDEGEE. The ends were cut back, 2 bases at V and 9 bases at J, with 15 bases in the middle. The DNA of the CDR3 is TGTGCCAGCAGCTTCCCGGAGGGAGGCTCTTCACCCCTCCACTTT. Its translation: CASSFPEGGSSPLHF.

The chain employs TRBV28 and TRBJ1-2; D is undetermined. The V and J ends lost 6 bases and 8 bases respectively, with 19 bases between them. This CDR3 has 14 residues. Looked up from germline, CDR1 is MDHEN and CDR2 is SYDVKM. The CDR3 bases are TGTGCCAGCAGGCTGCTTATCGGAAGCGGCGGCTACACCTTC. This codes for CASRLLIGSGGYTF.

Here the CDR3 reads CASSLLAVSYNEQFF. The CDR3 nucleotides read TGCGCCAGCAGCCTTCTAGCTGTTTCCTACAATGAGCAGTTCTTC. The V call is TRBV5-1, the J call TRBJ2-1, with D possibly matching TRBD2 (5 bases). The germline gives CDR1 SGHRS, CDR2 YFSETQ. CDR3 size: 15 residues. Trimming removed 4 bases at V and 1 base at J, with 12 bases between.

The chain joins TRBV30 to TRBJ2-1, with a tentative D call TRBD1 (6 bases). Looked up from germline, CDR1 is GTSNPN and CDR2 is SVGIG (reference sequence). V shed 3 bases and J shed 7 bases, with 16 bases lying between them. The CDR3 is 14 residues long. The CDR3 is CAWRVEGGWNEQFF. As DNA, the CDR3 is TGTGCCTGGAGGGTGGAAGGGGGTTGGAATGAGCAGTTCTTC.

The chain carries TRBV30 and TRBJ2-7; D is unresolved. V was cut by 4 bases and J by 3 bases, with 10 bases left in between. CDR1 is GTSNPN and CDR2 is SVGIG in the germline V gene (reference sequence). CDR3 size: 12 residues. CDR3 in DNA: TGTGCCTGGAACAAGGGCAGCTACGAGCAGTACTTC. Its protein product is CAWNKGSYEQYF.

The chain joins TRBV6-5 to TRBJ2-1; 7 bases are a match to TRBD2. CDR1 is MNHEY, CDR2 SVGAGI, per germline. This CDR3 has 14 amino acids. The J segment lost 6 bases and the V segment lost 6 bases, leaving 8 bases of the junction unmatched. CDR3 DNA sequence: TGTGCCAGCAGCTCTGGCGGGGGTACCAATGAGCAGTTCTTC. This codes for CASSSGGGTNEQFF.

This clone came up once. V usage is TRBV6-5 and J usage is TRBJ2-5; 8 bases line up with TRBD1. The CDR3 is 14 amino acids. V gave up 7 bases and J gave up 6 bases; unmatched junction bases: 10. Germline CDR1 reads MNHEY; CDR2 reads SVGAGI. The CDR3 loop reads CASTRGGQGKTQYF. As DNA, the CDR3 is TGTGCCAGCACCCGAGGCGGACAGGGAAAGACCCAGTACTTC.

This chain joins TRBV27 and TRBJ1-6; D gene uncertain. CDR3 length equals 14 residues. CDR1 MNHEY and CDR2 SMNVEV come from the germline V gene (reference sequence). Trimming took 5 bases from V and 7 from J, leaving 12 bases between them. The CDR3 loop reads CASSGPLLNSPLHF. The CDR3 nucleotides read TGTGCCAGCAGTGGACCCCTCCTAAATTCACCCCTCCACTTT.

The V gene is TRBV6-5, the J gene TRBJ1-1; tentatively, D is TRBD1 (5 bases). Germline V lookup: CDR1 MNHEY, CDR2 SVGAGI. The ends were cut back, 0 bases at V and 7 bases at J, with 9 bases in the middle. CDR3 length: 13 residues. DNA of the CDR3: TGTGCCAGCAGTTACTCGACCGACAGTGAAGCTTTCTTT. Protein product: CASSYSTDSEAFF.

To note about this clone: Germline and junction disagree at one end, which may indicate a read error. The CDR3: CALSVGTVIVF. The CDR3 DNA follows: TGTGCCCTATCGGTGGGGACAGTTATAGTCTTT. The chain is built from TRBV2 and TRBJ1-1, with 7 bases identical to TRBD1. This CDR3 contains 11 residues. From germline, CDR1 is SNHLY and CDR2 FYNNEI.

The chain recombines TRBV3-1 (or the pseudogene TRBV3-2) with TRBJ2-7; TRBD1 matches at 9 bases. Unmatched junction bases numbered 6, after V lost 4 bases and J lost 2 bases. Germline V gives CDR1 LGHDT, CDR2 YNNKEL (reference sequence). The CDR3 contains 15 residues. CDR3 bases: TGTGCCAGCAGCCTCTCCGGGACAGGGACCTACGAGCAGTACTTC. Translated: CASSLSGTGTYEQYF.